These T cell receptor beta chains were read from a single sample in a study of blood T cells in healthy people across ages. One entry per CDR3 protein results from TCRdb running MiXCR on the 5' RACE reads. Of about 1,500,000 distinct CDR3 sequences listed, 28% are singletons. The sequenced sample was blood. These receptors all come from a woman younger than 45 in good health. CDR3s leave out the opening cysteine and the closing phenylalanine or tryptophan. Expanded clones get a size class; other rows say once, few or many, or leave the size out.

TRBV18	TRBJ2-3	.	ASSPYTAVDTDTQY
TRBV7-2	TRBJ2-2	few	ASSLALRGTGELF
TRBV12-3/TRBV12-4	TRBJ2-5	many	ASSLALTQETQY
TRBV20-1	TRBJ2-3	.	SARATGTATSTDTQY
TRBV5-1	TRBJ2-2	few	ASSVDNTGELF
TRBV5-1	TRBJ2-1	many	ASSTAPEGSSYNEQF
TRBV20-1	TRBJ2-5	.	SPGGETQY
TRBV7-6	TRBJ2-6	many	ASRVGPGANVLT
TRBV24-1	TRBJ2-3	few	ATAQGSDTQY
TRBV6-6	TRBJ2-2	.	ASSPAATGELF
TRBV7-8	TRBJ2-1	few	ASSTLAGAGNEQF
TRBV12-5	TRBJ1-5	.	ASGSGGQPQH
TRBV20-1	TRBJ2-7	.	SARDQQGGSYEQY
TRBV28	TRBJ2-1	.	ASSQWYEQF
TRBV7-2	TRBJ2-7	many	ASSRGGRTVLAGAYEQY
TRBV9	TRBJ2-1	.	ASSVDLRSGRSHEQF
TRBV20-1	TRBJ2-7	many	SAGEGVYEQY
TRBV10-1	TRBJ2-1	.	ASSEGTANSNEQF
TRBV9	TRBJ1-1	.	ASSSQRSDTEAF
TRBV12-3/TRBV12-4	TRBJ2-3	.	ASRPGRATDTQY
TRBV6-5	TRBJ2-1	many	ASKDRGGYNEQF
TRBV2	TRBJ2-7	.	ASTGLPHEQY
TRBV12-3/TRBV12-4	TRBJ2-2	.	ASSPGINRGTGELF
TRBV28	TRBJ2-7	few	ASSRAGQGTYEQY